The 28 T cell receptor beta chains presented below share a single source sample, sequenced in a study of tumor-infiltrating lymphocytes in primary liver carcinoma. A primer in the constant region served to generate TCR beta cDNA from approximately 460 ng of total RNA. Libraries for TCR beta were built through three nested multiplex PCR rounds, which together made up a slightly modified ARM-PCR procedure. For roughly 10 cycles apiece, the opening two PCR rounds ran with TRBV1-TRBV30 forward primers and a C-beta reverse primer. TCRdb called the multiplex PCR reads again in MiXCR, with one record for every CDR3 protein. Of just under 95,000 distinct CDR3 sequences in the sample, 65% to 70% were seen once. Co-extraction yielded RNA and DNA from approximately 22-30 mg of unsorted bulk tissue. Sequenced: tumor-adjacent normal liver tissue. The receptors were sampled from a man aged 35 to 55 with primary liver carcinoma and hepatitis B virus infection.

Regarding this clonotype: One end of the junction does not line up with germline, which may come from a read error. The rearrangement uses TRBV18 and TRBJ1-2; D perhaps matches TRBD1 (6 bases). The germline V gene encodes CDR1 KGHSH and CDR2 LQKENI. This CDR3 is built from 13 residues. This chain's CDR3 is CANSPGENYGYTF. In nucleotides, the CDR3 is TGTGCCAACTCACCAGGGGAGAACTATGGCTACACCTTC.

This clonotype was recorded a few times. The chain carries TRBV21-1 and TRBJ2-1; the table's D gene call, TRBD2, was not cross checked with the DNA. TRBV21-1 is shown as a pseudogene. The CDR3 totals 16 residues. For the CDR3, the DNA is TGTGCCGGTCTCTTTTTGGCGGGAGGCTCCTACAATGAGCAGTTCTTC. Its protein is CAGLFLAGGSYNEQFF.

The CDR3 sequence is CASSSTGPYEQYF. DNA of the CDR3: TGTGCCAGCAGCTCCACCGGTCCCTACGAGCAGTACTTC. V is TRBV11-2 and J is TRBJ2-7, with unresolved D. The V and J ends lost 4 bases and 2 bases respectively, with 9 bases between them. CDR3 length: 13 residues. The germline V gene encodes CDR1 SGHAT and CDR2 FQNNGV.

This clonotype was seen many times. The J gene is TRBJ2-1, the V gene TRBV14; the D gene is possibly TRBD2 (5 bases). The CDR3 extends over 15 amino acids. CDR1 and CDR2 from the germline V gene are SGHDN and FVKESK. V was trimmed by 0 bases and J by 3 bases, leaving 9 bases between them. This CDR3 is CASSQDGSFYNEQFF. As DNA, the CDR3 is TGTGCCAGCAGCCAAGATGGGAGTTTCTACAATGAGCAGTTCTTC.

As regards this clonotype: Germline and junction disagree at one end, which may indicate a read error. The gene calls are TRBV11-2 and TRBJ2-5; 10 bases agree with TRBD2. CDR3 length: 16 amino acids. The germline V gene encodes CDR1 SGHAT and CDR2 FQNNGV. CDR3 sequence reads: CASSLGEAGGPETRYF. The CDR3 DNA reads TGTGCCAGCAGCTTGGGAGAAGCGGGAGGGCCGGAGACCCGGTACTTC.

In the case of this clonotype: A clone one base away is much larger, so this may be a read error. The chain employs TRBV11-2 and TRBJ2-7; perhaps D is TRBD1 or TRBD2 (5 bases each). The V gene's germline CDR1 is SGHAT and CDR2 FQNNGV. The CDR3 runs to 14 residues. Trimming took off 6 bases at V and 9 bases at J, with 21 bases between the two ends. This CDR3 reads CASSGMRDAHGQYF. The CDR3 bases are TGTGCCAGCAGTGGAATGAGGGACGCCCACGGGCAGTACTTC.

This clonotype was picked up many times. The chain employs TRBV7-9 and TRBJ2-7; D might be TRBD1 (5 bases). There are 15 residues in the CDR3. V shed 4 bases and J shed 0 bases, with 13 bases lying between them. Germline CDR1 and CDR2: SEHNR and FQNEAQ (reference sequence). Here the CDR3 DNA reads TGTGCCAGCAGCTGGGGCTTTGGGGCCTCCTACGAGCAGTACTTC. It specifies CASSWGFGASYEQYF.

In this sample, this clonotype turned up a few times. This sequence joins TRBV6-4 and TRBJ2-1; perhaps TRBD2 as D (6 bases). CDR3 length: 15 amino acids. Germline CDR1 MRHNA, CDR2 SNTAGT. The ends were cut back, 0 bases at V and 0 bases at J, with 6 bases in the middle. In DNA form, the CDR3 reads TGTGCCAGCAGTGACTCTAGCGGCTCCTACAATGAGCAGTTCTTC. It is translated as CASSDSSGSYNEQFF.

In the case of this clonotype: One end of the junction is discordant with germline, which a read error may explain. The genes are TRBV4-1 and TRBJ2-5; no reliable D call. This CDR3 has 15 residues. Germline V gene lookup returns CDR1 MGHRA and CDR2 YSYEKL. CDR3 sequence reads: CTSSEDLRQEETQYF. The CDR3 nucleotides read TGCACCAGCAGCGAAGATTTGCGGCAAGAAGAGACCCAGTACTTC.

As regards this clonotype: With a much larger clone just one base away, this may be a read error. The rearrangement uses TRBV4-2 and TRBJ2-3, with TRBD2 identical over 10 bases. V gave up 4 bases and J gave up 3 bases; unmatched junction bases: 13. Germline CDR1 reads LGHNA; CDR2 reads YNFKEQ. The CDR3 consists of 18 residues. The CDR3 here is CASSRVALLAGATDTQYF. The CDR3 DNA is TGTGCCAGCAGCCGAGTGGCGCTTCTAGCGGGAGCGACAGATACGCAGTATTTT.

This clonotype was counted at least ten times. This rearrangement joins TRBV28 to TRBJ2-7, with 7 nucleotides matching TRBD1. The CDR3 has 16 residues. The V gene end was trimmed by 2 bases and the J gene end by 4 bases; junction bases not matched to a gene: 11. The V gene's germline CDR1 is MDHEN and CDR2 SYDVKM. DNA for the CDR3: TGTGCCAGCAGTTTAGGACCGGGACAGCACCTATACGAGCAGTACTTC. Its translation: CASSLGPGQHLYEQYF. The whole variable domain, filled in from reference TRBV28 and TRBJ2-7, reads DVKVTQSSRYLVKRTGEKVFLECVQDMDHENMFWYRQDPGLGLRLIYFSYDVKMKEKGDIPEGYSVSREKKERFSLILESASTNQTSMYLCASSLGPGQHLYEQYFGPGTRLTVT.

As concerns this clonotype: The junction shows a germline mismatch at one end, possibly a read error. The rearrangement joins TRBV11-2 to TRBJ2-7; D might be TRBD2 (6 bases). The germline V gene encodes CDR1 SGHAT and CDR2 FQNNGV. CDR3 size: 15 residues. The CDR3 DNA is TGTGCTAGCAACCTCGGCGGGACTCTACTCTACGAACAGTACTTC. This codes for CASNLGGTLLYEQYF.

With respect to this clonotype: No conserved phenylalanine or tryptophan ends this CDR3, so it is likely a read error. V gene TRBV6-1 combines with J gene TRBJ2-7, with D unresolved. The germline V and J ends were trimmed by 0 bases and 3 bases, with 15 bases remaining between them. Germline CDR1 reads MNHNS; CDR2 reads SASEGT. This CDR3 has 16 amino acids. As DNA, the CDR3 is TGTGCCAGCAGTGAAGCGAAGCCGGAACAGAACTACGAGCAGTACTAC. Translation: CASSEAKPEQNYEQYY.

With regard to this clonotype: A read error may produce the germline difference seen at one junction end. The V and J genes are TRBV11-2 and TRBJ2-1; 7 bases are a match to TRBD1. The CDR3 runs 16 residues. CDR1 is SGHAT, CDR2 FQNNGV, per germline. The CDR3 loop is CANSDPTGPKGDEQFF. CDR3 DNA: TGTGCCAACAGCGACCCGACAGGGCCCAAGGGCGATGAGCAGTTCTTC.

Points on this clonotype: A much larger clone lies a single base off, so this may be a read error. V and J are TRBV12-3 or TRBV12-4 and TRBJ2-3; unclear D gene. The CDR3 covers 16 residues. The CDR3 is CTSNSGSATTTDTQYF. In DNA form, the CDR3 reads TGTACCAGCAACTCTGGGTCAGCTACTACCACAGATACGCAGTATTTT.

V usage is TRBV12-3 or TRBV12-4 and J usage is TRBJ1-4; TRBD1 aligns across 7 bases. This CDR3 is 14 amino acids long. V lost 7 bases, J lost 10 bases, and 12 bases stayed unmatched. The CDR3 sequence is CASTLTGNRGKLFF. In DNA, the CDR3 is TGTGCCAGCACACTGACAGGGAATCGGGGAAAACTGTTTTTT.

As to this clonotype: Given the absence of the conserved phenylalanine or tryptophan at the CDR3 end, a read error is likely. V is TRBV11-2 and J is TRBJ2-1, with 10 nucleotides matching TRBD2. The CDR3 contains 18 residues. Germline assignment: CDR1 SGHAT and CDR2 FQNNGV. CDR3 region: CARSLDQWTSGSYNEQFL. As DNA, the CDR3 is TGTGCCAGGAGCTTAGATCAGTGGACTAGCGGCTCCTACAATGAGCAGTTCTTA.

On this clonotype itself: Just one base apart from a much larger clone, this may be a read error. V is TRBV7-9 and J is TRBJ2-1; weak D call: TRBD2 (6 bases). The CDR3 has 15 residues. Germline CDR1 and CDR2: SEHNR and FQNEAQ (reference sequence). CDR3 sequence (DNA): TGTGCCAGCAGCCCCGTACGGGGGTCCTACCATGAGCAGTTCTTC. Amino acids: CASSPVRGSYHEQFF.

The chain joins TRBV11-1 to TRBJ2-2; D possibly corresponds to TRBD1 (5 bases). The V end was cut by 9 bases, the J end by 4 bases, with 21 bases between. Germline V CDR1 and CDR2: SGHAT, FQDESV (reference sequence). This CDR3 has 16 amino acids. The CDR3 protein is CASSLRWQGRTGELFF. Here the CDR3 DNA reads TGTGCCAGTAGTCTTAGATGGCAGGGTCGCACCGGGGAGCTGTTTTTT.

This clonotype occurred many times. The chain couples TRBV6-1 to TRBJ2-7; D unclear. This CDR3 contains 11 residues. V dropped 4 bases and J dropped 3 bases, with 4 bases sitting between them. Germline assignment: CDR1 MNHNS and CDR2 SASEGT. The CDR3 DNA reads TGTGCCAGCAGTGCCCACTACGAGCAGTACTTC. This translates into CASSAHYEQYF.

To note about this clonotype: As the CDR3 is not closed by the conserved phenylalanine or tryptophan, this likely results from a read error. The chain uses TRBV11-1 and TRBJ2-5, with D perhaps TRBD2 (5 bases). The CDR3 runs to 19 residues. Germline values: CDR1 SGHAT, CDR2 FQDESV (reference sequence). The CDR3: CASSPPPEVRKDFQETQYI. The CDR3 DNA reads TGTGCAAGCAGCCCGCCCCCGGAGGTCAGGAAGGACTTCCAAGAGACCCAGTACATT.

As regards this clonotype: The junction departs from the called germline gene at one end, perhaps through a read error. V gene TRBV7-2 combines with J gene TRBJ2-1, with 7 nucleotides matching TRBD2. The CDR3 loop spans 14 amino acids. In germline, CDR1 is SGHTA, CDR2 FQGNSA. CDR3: CACSLVASGNEQFF. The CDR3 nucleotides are TGTGCCTGCAGCTTAGTGGCTAGCGGAAATGAGCAGTTCTTC.

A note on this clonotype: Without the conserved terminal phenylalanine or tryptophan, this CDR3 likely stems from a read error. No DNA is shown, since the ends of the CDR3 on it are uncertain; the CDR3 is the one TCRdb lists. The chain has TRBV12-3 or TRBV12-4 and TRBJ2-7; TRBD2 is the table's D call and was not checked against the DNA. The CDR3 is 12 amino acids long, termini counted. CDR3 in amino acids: CASHGRAYEHYL.

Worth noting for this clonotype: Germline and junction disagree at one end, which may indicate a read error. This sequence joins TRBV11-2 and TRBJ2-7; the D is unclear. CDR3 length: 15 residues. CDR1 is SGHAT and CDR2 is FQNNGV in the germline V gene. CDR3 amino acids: CASSSNWVGSYERYF. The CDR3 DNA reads TGTGCCAGCAGCTCGAACTGGGTCGGTTCCTACGAGCGGTACTTC.

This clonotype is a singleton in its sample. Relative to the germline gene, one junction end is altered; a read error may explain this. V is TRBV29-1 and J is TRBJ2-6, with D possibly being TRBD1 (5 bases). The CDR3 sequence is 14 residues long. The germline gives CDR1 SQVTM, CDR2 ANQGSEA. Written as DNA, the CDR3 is TGCAGCGTTGAAGGTGGGCCTGGGGCCAACGCCATGACATTC. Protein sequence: CSVEGGPGANAMTF.

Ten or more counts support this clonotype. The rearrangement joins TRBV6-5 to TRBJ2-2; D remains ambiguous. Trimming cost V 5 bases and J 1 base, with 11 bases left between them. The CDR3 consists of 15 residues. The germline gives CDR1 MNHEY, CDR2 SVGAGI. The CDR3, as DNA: TGTGCCAGCAGTGCATCTTTAGGGAACACCGGGGAGCTGTTTTTT. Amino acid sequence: CASSASLGNTGELFF.

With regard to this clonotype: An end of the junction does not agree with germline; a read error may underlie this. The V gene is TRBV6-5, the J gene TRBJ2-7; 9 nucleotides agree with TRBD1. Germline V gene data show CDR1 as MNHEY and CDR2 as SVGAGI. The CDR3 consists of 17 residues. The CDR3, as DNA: TGTGCCAGCAGTTACGGGCTTCAAGGGACAGGGTACTACGGGCAGTACTTC. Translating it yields CASSYGLQGTGYYGQYF.

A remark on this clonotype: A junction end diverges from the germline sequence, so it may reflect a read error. The CDR3 coding sequence is TGTACCAGCAGTGTTGGAGGCACAGATACGCAGTATTTT. Translation gives CTSSVGGTDTQYF. J is TRBJ2-3 and V is TRBV10-1; D call uncertain. Germline CDR1 is WNHNN and CDR2 is SYGVQD (reference sequence). The CDR3 has 13 amino acids.